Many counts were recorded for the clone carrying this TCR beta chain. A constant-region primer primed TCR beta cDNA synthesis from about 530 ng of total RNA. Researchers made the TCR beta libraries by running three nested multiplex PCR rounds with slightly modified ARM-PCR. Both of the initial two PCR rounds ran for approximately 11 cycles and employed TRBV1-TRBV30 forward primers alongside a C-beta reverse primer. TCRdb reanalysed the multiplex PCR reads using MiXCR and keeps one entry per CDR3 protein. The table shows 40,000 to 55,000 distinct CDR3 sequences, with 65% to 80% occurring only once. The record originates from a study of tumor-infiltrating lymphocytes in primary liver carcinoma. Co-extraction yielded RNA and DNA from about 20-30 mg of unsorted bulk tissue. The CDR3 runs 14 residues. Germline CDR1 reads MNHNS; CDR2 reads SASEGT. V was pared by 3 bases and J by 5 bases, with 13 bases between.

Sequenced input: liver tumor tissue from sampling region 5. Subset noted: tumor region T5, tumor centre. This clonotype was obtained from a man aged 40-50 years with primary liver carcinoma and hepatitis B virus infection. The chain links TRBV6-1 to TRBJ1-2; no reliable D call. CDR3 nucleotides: TGTGCCAGCAGTGACGGCCTAGGGTTGTATGGCTACACCTTC. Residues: CASSDGLGLYGYTF.